The present T cell receptor beta chain was sequenced within a study of T cell responses to AZD1222 COVID-19 vaccine. General observations from the study: Repertoire samples came only from after the peak T cell response. Unmutated variant regions reportedly attract nearly half of all spike-specific TCRs. The sample set comprised mostly white British donors with more females, and clonal diversity was possibly underestimated.

Details on this clone: The antigen remains unidentified.

The V and J ends lost 7 bases and 4 bases, in that order; junction bases with no gene match: 10. Germline V CDR1 and CDR2: MRHNA, SNTAGT. The CDR3 spans 14 residues. Only in-frame clones appear in the TCRdb table, and some are missing; sequencing was by immunoSEQ multiplex PCR. The sample consists of 99,000 or so clones, 86% of them appearing once. The V call is TRBV6-4, the J call TRBJ2-7, with 7 positions matching TRBD1. Sequencing used peripheral blood, obtained 28 days after the second dose of the MenACWY control vaccine. The receptor's source is an adult who received the MenACWY meningococcal vaccine as a control. The CDR3 bases are TGTGCCAGCACAGGGGGAGCGGACTTATACGAGCAGTACTTC. Amino acid sequence: CASTGGADLYEQYF.